What follows are 11 T cell receptor beta chains derived from one specimen sequenced in a study of T-cell reconstitution after alpha-beta-depleted transplantation in children. Molecular barcoding with unique molecular identifiers was used for the TCRbeta library. Via MiXCR, TCRdb re-called the PCR reads, giving one row per CDR3 protein. In the table there are more than 550,000 distinct CDR3 sequences, about 11% of which are singletons. This specimen consisted of PBMCs from the stem cell graft donor, obtained from the stem cell graft. These TCRs come from a human donor who donated a stem cell graft to a child with acute myeloid leukemia.

The rearrangement uses TRBV20-1 and TRBJ2-5; TRBD2 aligns across 14 bases. Germline assignment: CDR1 DFQATT and CDR2 SNEGSKA (reference sequence). The trim removed 5 bases at V and 2 bases at J, leaving 4 bases unmatched. This CDR3 is 15 amino acids long. The CDR3 sequence is CSASRTSGGQETQYF. The DNA for the CDR3 is TGCAGTGCTTCCCGGACTAGCGGGGGGCAAGAGACCCAGTACTTC.

This clonotype came up a few times. This chain's CDR3 is CASSSGLSGSFPGELFF. Written as DNA, the CDR3 is TGTGCCAGCAGTTCGGGGCTTAGCGGGAGCTTCCCCGGGGAGCTGTTTTTT. The chain uses TRBV6-2 or TRBV6-3 and TRBJ2-2, with 9 bases matching TRBD2. CDR3 length: 17 residues. Germline V gives CDR1 MNHEY, CDR2 SVGEGT. The V segment lost 4 bases and the J segment 6 bases; nucleotides outside the gene matches: 12.

This clonotype was seen only a few times. The gene calls are TRBV20-1 and TRBJ2-7; 9 bases map to TRBD2. With V trimmed by 3 bases and J by 0 bases, 6 bases remained unmatched. The germline gives CDR1 DFQATT, CDR2 SNEGSKA (reference sequence). The CDR3 runs to 15 residues. The CDR3 bases are TGCAGTGCTAGCATAGGCGGGAGGGCCTCCTACGAGCAGTACTTC. Translated, it gives CSASIGGRASYEQYF.

At least ten counts were recorded for this clonotype. V usage is TRBV20-1 and J usage is TRBJ2-5; 9 bases line up with TRBD2. CDR1 DFQATT and CDR2 SNEGSKA come from the germline V gene (reference sequence). The junction had 4 bases not matched to a gene; V was cut back by 6 bases and J by 2 bases. The CDR3 covers 13 residues. The CDR3 bases are TGCAGTGCGTGGACTAGCGTACAAGAGACCCAGTACTTC. Translation: CSAWTSVQETQYF.

This clonotype was counted between two and nine times. V gene TRBV6-5 combines with J gene TRBJ2-3; the match to TRBD2 covers 12 bases. Trimming at V came to 0 bases and at J to 5 bases, leaving 0 bases not matched to a gene. CDR3 size: 15 residues. In germline, CDR1 is MNHEY, CDR2 SVGAGI. This chain's CDR3 is CASSYSLAGGDTQYF. As DNA, the CDR3 is TGTGCCAGCAGTTACTCACTAGCGGGAGGAGATACGCAGTATTTT.

The chain links TRBV30 to TRBJ1-2; the D is unclear. Trimming took off 4 bases at V and 4 bases at J, with 13 bases between the two ends. Germline V lookup: CDR1 GTSNPN, CDR2 SVGIG (reference sequence). The length of the CDR3 is 13 residues. The CDR3 coding sequence is TGTGCCTGGAAACCCGGGTCGGGCTATGGCTACACCTTC. Encoded protein: CAWKPGSGYGYTF. The full variable domain, completed using reference TRBV30 and TRBJ1-2, is SQTIHQWPATLVQPVGSPLSLECTVEGTSNPNLYWYRQAAGRGLQLLFYSVGIGQISSEVPQNLSASRPQDRQFILSSKKLLLSDSGFYLCAWKPGSGYGYTFGSGTRLTVV.

Only a few counts were recorded for this clonotype. The CDR3 DNA reads TGTGCCACCAGTGAGACGGGATTCTATGGCTACACCTTC. This sequence encodes CATSETGFYGYTF. This chain links TRBV24-1 with TRBJ1-2; no clear D. V was clipped by 4 bases and J by 4 bases, with 9 bases between them. Germline lookup yields CDR1 KGHDR and CDR2 SFDVKD. The CDR3 contains 13 residues.

The sample holds a few counts of this clonotype. The chain carries TRBV6-5 and TRBJ2-3, with D maybe TRBD2 (6 bases). CDR1 is MNHEY and CDR2 is SVGAGI in the germline V gene. This CDR3 is 14 amino acids long. V lost 0 bases to trimming and J lost 4 bases, with 8 bases between them. CDR3 coding DNA: TGTGCCAGCAGTTACTCCGGGAGCGCAGATACGCAGTATTTT. Amino acids: CASSYSGSADTQYF.

The chain employs TRBV21-1 and TRBJ2-7; the table names TRBD1, a call not compared with the DNA. TRBV21-1 is a pseudogene segment. CDR3 length: 17 residues. The CDR3 region is CASSYLHRDADSYEQYF. The CDR3, as DNA: TGTGCCAGCAGCTACTTACACCGGGACGCAGACTCCTACGAGCAGTACTTC.

This clonotype was seen a few times. The rearrangement joins TRBV29-1 to TRBJ2-7, with TRBD2 identical over 8 bases. Germline CDR1 SQVTM, CDR2 ANQGSEA. V lost 2 bases to trimming and J lost 4 bases; unmatched junction nucleotides: 1. The CDR3 contains 12 residues. The CDR3 region is CSVESGSYEQYF. The CDR3 DNA is TGCAGCGTTGAAAGCGGGAGTTACGAGCAGTACTTC.

V gene TRBV6-2 or TRBV6-3 combines with J gene TRBJ2-7, with unresolved D. With 0 bases removed from V and 7 bases from J, the gap between germline ends came to 19 bases. This CDR3 comprises 16 residues. Germline CDR1 is MNHEY and CDR2 is SVGEGT. The DNA of the CDR3 is TGTGCCAGCAGTTACTCTAACAACCCCCTCATGGGTGAGCAGTACTTC. This translates into CASSYSNNPLMGEQYF.